This T cell receptor beta chain is drawn from a study of vaccination and CD4 T cells after COVID-19 (dated by TCRdb to between 2021 and 2024). In terms of the full investigation: Every convalescent patient had a positive nasal swab PCR test for SARS-CoV-2, with mild disease in under ten patients and severe disease in one. The convalescent cohort included six males and four females, with two Hispanic individuals, seven Caucasians, two Asians and one multiracial person. Participants received two doses of either the Pfizer-BioNTech BNT162b2 vaccine (n=8) or the Moderna mRNA-1273 vaccine (n=2). Post-COVID blood samples from convalescent patients were collected a median of around 100 days after diagnosis, with a range of roughly 35 to 180 days. Post-vaccine blood samples were collected a median of around 2.5 months after the second vaccine dose, ranging from roughly 12 to 241 days. The cultures were stimulated with overlapping spike peptide pools from SARS-CoV-2 and from the common cold coronaviruses HCoV-NL63, HCoV-OC43 and HCoV-229E. As controls, cultures received a CEFX viral epitope pool (the positive control), an HIV-1 Nef peptide pool (the negative control), or no peptide at all. The spike-specific CD4+ TCR repertoire was compared before and after mRNA vaccination in approximately ten COVID-19 convalescent patients and a few infection-naive healthy vaccine recipients. Here is what the overall study found, with its caveats: The median count of SARS-CoV-2-reactive clonotypes went up from approximately 22 after infection to roughly 38 after vaccination, although the change was not significant. In convalescent patients, a median 86.3% of post-vaccine SARS-CoV-2-reactive clones were detected only after vaccination, and vaccine-specific priming was suggested by this finding. Of the vaccine-specific clones in convalescent patients, 304 of 307, or nearly all, reacted only to SARS-CoV-2 spike and did not cross-react with common cold coronaviruses. The study included relatively few convalescent patients and did not analyze early timepoints after natural infection.

On this clonotype itself: The target of this receptor is not known. No per-base quality is available; no much larger clone lies one base away.

Receptors were amplified or captured by PCR. TCR sequencing of DNA from cultured CD4+ T cells used the Oncomine TCR Beta short-read assay at the Johns Hopkins FTIC core. Genomic DNA was extracted from the cultured CD4+ T cells with the QIAamp micro DNA kit. Oncomine TCR Beta libraries from cultured CD4+ T cells were pooled with unique dual indexes and sequenced on an Illumina iSeq 100. Processing in the source paper ran as follows. Non-productive sequences were filtered out, and CDR3s that did not start with C, did not end with F or W, or were shorter than 7 amino acids were discarded. Antigen-specific clonotypes were identified using the MANAFEST web application through comparison of peptide-stimulated wells with reference and other culture wells. An FDR below 0.05, an odds ratio above 5, and a productive frequency above 0.1% in at least two of three replicate wells were required for clones to be considered positive. A clonotype counted as cross-reactive if it showed significant expansion both in the SARS-CoV-2 spike wells and in at least one common cold coronavirus spike condition. Levenshtein distances (stringdist) and unrooted phylogenetic trees (ape) in R version 3.6.1 were used to assess CDR3 homology. The public sequencing data were trimmed at Q25 with fastp and processed into clonotypes with MiXCR by TCRdb, which kept only in-frame beta chains. Under each unique CDR3 protein, matching rows form one entry showing the most common genes and DNA. TCRdb, rather than the study authors, made the V and J calls. The sample table shows about 20,000 distinct CDR3 sequences, and roughly three fifths are seen once. Jointly, the top ten make up about 8.2% of the sample.

From a lookup of the germline V gene, CDR1 and CDR2 are SNHLY and FYNNEI. The CDR3, cysteine through phenylalanine, is 12 amino acids long. The read is trimmed to its CDR3 DNA, 36 bases read in frame from base 1. Trimming removed 7 bases from V and 9 bases from J, leaving 15 bases between the germline ends. The treatment or condition label, read with the paper, signifies: roughly 10-day PBMC culture with coronavirus spike peptide pools or control peptides (ViraFEST assay). The ViraFEST assay was used in the study, in which antigen-specific T cells were expanded with peptide pools and expanded clonotypes were subsequently identified by TCR sequencing. The convalescent patients' positive SARS-CoV-2 PCR tests fell between March and December 2020, which was before the Alpha, Beta and Delta variants emerged in the United States. Each well held about 1.8 million PBMCs cultured with approximately 9.2 ug/ml peptide pools in IMDM containing approximately 5% human AB serum and roughly 10 IU/ml IL-2. Half of the culture medium was replaced with fresh IL-2-containing medium on days 3 and 7. After approximately eleven days of culture, CD4+ T cells were isolated by negative selection with the EasySep CD4+ T cell isolation kit. Ficoll-Paque Plus gradient centrifugation was used to isolate PBMCs from whole blood, and the isolated PBMCs were then either used fresh or cryopreserved at -140C. In general, triplicate wells were set up for every culture condition.

This chain joins TRBV2 to TRBJ1-2; possibly the D gene is TRBD1, per 5 matching bases. This TCR was recovered from a human donor who had recovered from COVID-19. The sequencing sample was made of CD4+ T cells from blood, cultured in vitro. The CDR3 protein sequence reads: CASTRDWVSYTF. The nucleotide sequence is TGTGCCAGCACCCGGGACTGGGTCAGCTACACCTTC.